This T cell receptor (beta chain) stems from a study of identical twins. Overall study results and limits: Sequences that were beta out-of-frame showed weaker excess twin sharing.

Template switching added a universal primer site; cDNA carried unique molecular identifiers. TCRdb fed the 5' RACE reads into MiXCR, producing one record per CDR3 protein. In the table there are approximately 550,000 distinct CDR3 sequences, more than 20% of which are singletons. V shed 0 bases, J shed 1 base, and the junction held 3 bases outside the gene matches. CDR1 and CDR2 (germline): SEHNR, FQNEAQ (reference sequence). CDR3 length equals 17 residues. A note on this clonotype: The antigen remains undetermined.

The sample was also linked to a second study, of yellow fever vaccine responses in identical twins.

The sample comprised CD4+ T cells sorted from blood. The rearrangement links TRBV7-9 to TRBJ2-1; 10 bases match TRBD2. The TCR sequence derives from a woman aged 18-30 years in good health. The CDR3, as DNA: TGTGCCAGCAGCTTAGCGGCTAGCGGGAGTTCCTACAATGAGCAGTTCTTC. Encoded protein: CASSLAASGSSYNEQFF.